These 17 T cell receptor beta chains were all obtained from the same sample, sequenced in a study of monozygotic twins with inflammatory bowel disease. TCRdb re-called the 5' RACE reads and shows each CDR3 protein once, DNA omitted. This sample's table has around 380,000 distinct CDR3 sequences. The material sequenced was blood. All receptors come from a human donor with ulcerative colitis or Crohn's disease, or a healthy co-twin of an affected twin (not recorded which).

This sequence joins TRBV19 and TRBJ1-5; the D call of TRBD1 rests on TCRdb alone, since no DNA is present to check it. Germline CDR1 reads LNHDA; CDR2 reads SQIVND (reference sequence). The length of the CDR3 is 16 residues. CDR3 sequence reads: CASSIKQDRAFQPQHF.

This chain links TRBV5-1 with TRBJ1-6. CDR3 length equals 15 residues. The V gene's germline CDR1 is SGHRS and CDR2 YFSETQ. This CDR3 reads CASVLDSPYNSPLHF. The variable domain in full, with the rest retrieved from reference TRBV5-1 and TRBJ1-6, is KAGVTQTPRYLIKTRGQQVTLSCSPISGHRSVSWYQQTPGQGLQFLFEYFSETQRNKGNFPGRFSGRQFSNSRSEMNVSTLELGDSALYLCASVLDSPYNSPLHFGNGTRLTVT.

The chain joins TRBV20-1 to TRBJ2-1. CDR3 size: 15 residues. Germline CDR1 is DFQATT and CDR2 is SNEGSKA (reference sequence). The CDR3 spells CSAPRLSWPYNEQFF.

The CDR3 loop reads CASSPIAQGNEQFF. V gene TRBV27 combines with J gene TRBJ2-1; TCRdb gives TRBD1 as the D gene, but with no DNA this cannot be confirmed. The CDR3 has 14 residues. Germline loops: CDR1 MNHEY, CDR2 SMNVEV (reference sequence).

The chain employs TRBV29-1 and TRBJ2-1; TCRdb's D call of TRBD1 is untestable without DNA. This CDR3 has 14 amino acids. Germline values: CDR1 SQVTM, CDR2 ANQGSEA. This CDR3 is CSVDRTGAYNEQFF.

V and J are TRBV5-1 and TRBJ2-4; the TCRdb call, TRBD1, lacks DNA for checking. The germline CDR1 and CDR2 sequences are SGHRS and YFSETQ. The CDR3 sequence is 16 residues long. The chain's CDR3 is CASSLGPGTGKNIQYF.

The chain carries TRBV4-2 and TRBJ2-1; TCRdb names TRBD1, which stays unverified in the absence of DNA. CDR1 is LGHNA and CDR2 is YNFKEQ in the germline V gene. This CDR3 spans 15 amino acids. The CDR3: CASSQDPGGQGEQFF.

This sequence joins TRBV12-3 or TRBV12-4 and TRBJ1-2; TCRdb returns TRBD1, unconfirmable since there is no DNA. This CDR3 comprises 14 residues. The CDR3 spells CAIRSPQGYYGYTF.

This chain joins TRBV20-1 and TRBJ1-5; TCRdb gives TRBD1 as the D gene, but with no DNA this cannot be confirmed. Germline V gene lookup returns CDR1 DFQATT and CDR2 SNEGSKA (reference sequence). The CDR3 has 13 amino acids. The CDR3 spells CSASGTDNQPQHF.

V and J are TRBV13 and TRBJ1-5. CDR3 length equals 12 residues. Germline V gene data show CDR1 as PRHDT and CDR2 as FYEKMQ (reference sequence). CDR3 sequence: CASSFRERTQHF.

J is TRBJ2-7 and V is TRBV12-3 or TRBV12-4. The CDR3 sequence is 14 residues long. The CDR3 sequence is CASSLNPRGYEQYF.

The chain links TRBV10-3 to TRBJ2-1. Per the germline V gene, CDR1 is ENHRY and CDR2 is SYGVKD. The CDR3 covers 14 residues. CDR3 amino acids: CAISESGSYNEQFF.

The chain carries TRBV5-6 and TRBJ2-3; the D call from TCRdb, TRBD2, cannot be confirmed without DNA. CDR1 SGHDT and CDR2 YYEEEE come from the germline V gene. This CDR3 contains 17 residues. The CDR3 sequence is CASNLETSGYQTDTQYF.

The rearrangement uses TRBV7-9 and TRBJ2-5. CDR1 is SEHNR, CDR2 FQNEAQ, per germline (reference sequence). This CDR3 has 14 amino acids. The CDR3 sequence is CASSIRSTAETQYF.

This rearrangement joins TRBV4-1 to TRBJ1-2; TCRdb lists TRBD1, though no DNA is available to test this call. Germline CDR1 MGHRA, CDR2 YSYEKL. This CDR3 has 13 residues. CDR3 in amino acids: CASSIGGLHGYTF.

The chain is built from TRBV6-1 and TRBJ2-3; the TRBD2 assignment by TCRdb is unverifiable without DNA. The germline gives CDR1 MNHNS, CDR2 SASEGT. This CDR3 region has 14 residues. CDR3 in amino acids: CATRLAGYTDTQYF.

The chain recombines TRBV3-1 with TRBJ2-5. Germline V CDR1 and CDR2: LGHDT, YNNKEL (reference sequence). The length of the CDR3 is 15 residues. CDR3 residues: CASSQGSVGRETQYF.